This TCR beta chain stems from a study of OX40 agonist ivuxolimab in advanced cancers. This table comes from immunoSEQ multiplex PCR, and its TCRdb copy is limited to in-frame clones, with some not included. The sample shows some 30,000 clones, approximately 86% of them seen only once. From germline, CDR1 is SGHDN and CDR2 FVKESK. V lost 0 bases to trimming and J lost 7 bases, with 7 bases between them. The CDR3 consists of 12 residues. This clone is a singleton in its sample. The receptor was isolated from an adult with an advanced solid tumor such as melanoma, head and neck, liver or kidney cancer. The sample here was CD4+ or CD8+ T cells sorted from blood, taken in a trial of the OX40 agonist ivuxolimab. The chain employs TRBV14 and TRBJ2-7; D is unresolved. CDR3 residues: CASSQDGWEQYF. CDR3 sequence (DNA): TGTGCCAGCAGCCAAGATGGATGGGAGCAGTACTTC. The full variable domain, in which reference TRBV14 and TRBJ2-7 provide the parts outside the CDR3, is EAGVTQFPSHSVIEKGQTVTLRCDPISGHDNLYWYRRVMGKEIKFLLHFVKESKQDESGMPNNRFLAERTGGTYSTLKVQPAELEDSGVYFCASSQDGWEQYFGPGTRLTVT.